This T cell receptor (beta chain) comes out of a study of T-cell memory formation after mild COVID-19. Points on this clonotype: Its antigen remains unidentified.

Findings and limits, study-wide: A second wave of clones peaked on day 37, and their SARS-CoV-2 specificity went unconfirmed.

Per the germline V gene, CDR1 is SGHTA and CDR2 is FQGTGA. This CDR3 has 13 residues. V lost 4 bases, J lost 6 bases, and 12 bases lay in between. TCRdb redid the calling of the 5' RACE reads with MiXCR, one entry per CDR3 protein. The sample includes roughly 410,000 distinct CDR3 sequences, roughly 24% of them seen just once. The chain combines TRBV7-3 with TRBJ2-5, with D perhaps given as TRBD1 or TRBD2 (5 bases each). Sequenced input: PBMCs or a T cell subset sorted from them (not recorded which). The receptor was isolated from an adult woman who had mild COVID-19 (a few samples of this study predate the infection). Cell type and time point are not known. The CDR3 protein is CASSSGPLKTQYF. The DNA of the CDR3 is TGTGCCAGCAGCTCGGGACCTTTAAAGACCCAGTACTTC. The full variable domain, its missing parts supplied by reference TRBV7-3 and TRBJ2-5, is GAGVSQTPSNKVTEKGKYVELRCDPISGHTALYWYRQSLGQGPEFLIYFQGTGAADDSGLPNDRFFAVRPEGSVSTLKIQRTERGDSAVYLCASSSGPLKTQYFGPGTRLLVL.